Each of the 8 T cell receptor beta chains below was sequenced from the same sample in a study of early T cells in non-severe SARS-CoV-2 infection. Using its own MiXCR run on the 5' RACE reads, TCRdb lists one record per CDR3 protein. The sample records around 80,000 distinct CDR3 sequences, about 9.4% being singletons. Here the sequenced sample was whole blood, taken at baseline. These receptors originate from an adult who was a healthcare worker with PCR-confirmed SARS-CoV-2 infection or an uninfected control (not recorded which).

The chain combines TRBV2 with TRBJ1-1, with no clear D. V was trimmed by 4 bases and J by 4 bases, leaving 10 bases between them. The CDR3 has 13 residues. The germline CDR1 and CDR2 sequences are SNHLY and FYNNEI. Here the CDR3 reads CASSGQTRTEAFF. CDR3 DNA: TGTGCCAGCAGTGGGCAGACACGCACTGAAGCTTTCTTT.

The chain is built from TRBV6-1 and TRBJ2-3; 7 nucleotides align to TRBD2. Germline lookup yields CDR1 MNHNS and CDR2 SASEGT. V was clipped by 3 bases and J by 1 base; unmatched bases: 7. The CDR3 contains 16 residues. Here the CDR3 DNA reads TGTGCCAGCAGTGACCCCGGGGGAGGGCGCACAGATACGCAGTATTTT. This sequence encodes CASSDPGGGRTDTQYF.

The CDR3 sequence is CARNRGRWMNTEAFF. The CDR3 nucleotides are TGTGCCAGAAACAGGGGGCGATGGATGAACACTGAAGCTTTCTTT. The genes are TRBV21-1 and TRBJ1-1; the D call in the table, TRBD1, was not verified against the DNA. TRBV21-1 is a listed pseudogene. This CDR3 has 15 residues.

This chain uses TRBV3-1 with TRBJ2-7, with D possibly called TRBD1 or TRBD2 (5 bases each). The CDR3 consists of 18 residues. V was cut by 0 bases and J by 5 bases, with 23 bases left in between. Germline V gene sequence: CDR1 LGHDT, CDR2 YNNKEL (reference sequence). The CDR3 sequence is CASSQDLWRRPGRDEQYF. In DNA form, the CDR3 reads TGTGCCAGCAGCCAAGATCTCTGGAGGCGCCCAGGGCGGGACGAGCAGTACTTC.

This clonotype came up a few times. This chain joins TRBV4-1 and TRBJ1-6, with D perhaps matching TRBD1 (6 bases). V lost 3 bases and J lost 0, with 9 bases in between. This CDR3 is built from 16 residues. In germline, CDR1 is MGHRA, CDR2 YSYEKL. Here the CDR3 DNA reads TGCGCCAGCAGCCAGAAAGGGGGCTCCTATAATTCACCCCTCCACTTT. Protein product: CASSQKGGSYNSPLHF.

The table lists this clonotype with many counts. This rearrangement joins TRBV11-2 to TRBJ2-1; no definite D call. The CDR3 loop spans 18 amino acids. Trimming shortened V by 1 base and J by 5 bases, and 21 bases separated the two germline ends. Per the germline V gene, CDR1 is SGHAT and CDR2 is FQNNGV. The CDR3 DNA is TGTGCCAGCAGCTTAGGGTTTCTGCGTCACCCCCGAGACAATGAGCAGTTCTTC. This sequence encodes CASSLGFLRHPRDNEQFF.

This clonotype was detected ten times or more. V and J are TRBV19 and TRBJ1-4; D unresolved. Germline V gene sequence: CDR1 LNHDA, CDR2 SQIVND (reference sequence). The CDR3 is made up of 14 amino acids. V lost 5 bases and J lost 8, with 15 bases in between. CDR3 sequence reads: CASSQTMKSEKLFF. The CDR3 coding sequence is TGTGCCAGTAGTCAAACAATGAAGAGCGAAAAACTGTTTTTT. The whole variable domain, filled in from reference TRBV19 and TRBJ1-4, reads DGGITQSPKYLFRKEGQNVTLSCEQNLNHDAMYWYRQDPGQGLRLIYYSQIVNDFQKGDIAEGYSVSREKKESFPLTVTSAQKNPTAFYLCASSQTMKSEKLFFGSGTQLSVL.

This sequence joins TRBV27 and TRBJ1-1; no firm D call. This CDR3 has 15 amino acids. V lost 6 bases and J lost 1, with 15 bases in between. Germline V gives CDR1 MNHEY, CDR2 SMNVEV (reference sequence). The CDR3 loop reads CASRGWEGRNTEAFF. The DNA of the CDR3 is TGTGCCAGCAGAGGGTGGGAAGGAAGGAACACTGAAGCTTTCTTT.